The 3 T cell receptor beta chains in this list originate from one sample, sequenced in a study of cytomegalovirus exposure and HLA in healthy donors. The primer mix had 60 Vbeta and 13 Jbeta primers. Here immunoSEQ multiplex PCR was the method, and the copy in TCRdb shows in-frame clones only, minus some. The repertoire holds 100,000 to 150,000 clones, with around 70% as singletons. The specimen sequenced was PBMCs. These receptors were collected from a human donor in good health.

The chain joins TRBV12-5 to TRBJ2-2; 9 bases are a match to TRBD2. Germline values: CDR1 LGHNT, CDR2 FRNRAP. The CDR3 runs 15 residues. The ends lost 2 bases at V and 5 bases at J; junction bases unmatched: 3. CDR3 loop: CASGLLAGGTGELFF. CDR3 bases: TGTGCTAGTGGTTTGCTCGCGGGAGGGACCGGGGAGCTGTTTTTT.

V is TRBV7-2 and J is TRBJ1-2; maybe TRBD1 (6 bases). Trimming cost V 5 bases and J 8 bases, with 15 bases left between them. The length of the CDR3 is 13 residues. CDR1 and CDR2 from the germline V gene are SGHTA and FQGNSA. CDR3 protein: CASSPDRVKGYTF. The CDR3 coding sequence is TGTGCCAGCAGCCCGGACAGAGTAAAGGGCTACACCTTC.

This chain joins TRBV7-3 and TRBJ2-5, with a tentative D call TRBD1 (5 bases). The germline V gene encodes CDR1 SGHTA and CDR2 FQGTGA. The length of the CDR3 is 14 residues. V lost 1 base and J 7 bases, leaving 13 bases between the germline ends. CDR3 bases: TGTGCCAGCAGCTTAAAAGGCCTAGGGGCGACCCAGTACTTC. Protein: CASSLKGLGATQYF.